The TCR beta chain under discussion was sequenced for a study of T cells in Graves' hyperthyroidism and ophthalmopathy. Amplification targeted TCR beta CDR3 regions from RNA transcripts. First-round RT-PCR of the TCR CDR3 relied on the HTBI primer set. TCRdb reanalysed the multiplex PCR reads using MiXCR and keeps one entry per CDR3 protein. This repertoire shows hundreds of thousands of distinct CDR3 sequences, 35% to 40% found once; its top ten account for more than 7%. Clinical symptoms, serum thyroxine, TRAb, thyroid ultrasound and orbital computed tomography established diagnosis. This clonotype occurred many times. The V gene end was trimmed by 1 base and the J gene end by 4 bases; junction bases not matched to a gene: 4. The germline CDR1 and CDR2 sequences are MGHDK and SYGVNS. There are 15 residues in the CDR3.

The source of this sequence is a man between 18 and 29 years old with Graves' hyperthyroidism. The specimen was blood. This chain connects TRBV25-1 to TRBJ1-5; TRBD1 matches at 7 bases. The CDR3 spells CASSESGQLNQPQHF. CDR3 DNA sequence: TGTGCCAGCAGTGAATCGGGACAGCTAAATCAGCCCCAGCATTTT. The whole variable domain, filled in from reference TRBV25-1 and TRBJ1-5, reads EADIYQTPRYLVIGTGKKITLECSQTMGHDKMYWYQQDPGMELHLIHYSYGVNSTEKGDLSSESTVSRIRTEHFPLTLESARPSHTSQYLCASSESGQLNQPQHFGDGTRLSIL.